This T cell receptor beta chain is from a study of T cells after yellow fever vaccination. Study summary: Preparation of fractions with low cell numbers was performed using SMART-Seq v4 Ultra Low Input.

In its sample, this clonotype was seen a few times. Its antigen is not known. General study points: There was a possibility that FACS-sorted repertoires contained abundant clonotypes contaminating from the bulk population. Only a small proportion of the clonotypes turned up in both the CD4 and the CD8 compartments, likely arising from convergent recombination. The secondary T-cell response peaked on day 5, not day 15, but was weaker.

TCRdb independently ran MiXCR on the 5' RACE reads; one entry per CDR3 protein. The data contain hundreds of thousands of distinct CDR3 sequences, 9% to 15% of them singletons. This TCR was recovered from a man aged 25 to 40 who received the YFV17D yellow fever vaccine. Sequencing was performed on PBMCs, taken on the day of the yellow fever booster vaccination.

The CDR3 is CASSLTGQSQETQYF. The DNA of the CDR3 is TGTGCCAGCAGCTTAACCGGACAGAGTCAAGAGACCCAGTACTTC. This chain links TRBV7-9 with TRBJ2-5; D may be TRBD1 (6 bases). V dropped 2 bases and J dropped 2 bases, with 12 bases sitting between them. CDR3 length: 15 residues. CDR1 SEHNR and CDR2 FQNEAQ come from the germline V gene (reference sequence).